This TCR beta chain was documented in a study of regulatory T cells. Amplification used 52 TRBV primers and 13 TRBJ primers. Only in-frame clones appear in the TCRdb table, and some are missing; sequencing was by immunoSEQ multiplex PCR. The sample consists of about 18,000 clones, more than 90% of them appearing once. This sequence originates from a person aged 18 to 29 with CD3G deficiency. The specimen sequenced was CD8+ T cells sorted from blood.

The CDR3, as DNA: TGTGCCAGCAGCGCCGGGACTAGCGGTTACAATGAGCAGTTCTTC. This translates into CASSAGTSGYNEQFF. The chain couples TRBV7-8 to TRBJ2-1; 11 bases are shared with TRBD2. Germline V CDR1 and CDR2: SGHVS, FQNEAQ. J was trimmed by 4 bases and V by 5 bases; bases with no gene match: 4. This CDR3 is 15 amino acids long.